The clone carrying this T cell receptor beta chain appeared a few times. The antigen is not known. The sample's treatment: randomized to nivolumab then ipilimumab (arm A) or the reverse (arm B). The source of the sample is a study of sequential checkpoint blockade in melanoma. The study's findings and limits: For nivolumab-first patients, baseline tumor clonality was associated with response. Mutational load did not correlate with tumor T-cell fraction or clonality.

V dropped 0 bases and J dropped 2; count of bases not matched to a gene: 2. Germline CDR1 and CDR2: SGHRS and YFSETQ. The CDR3 contains 14 residues. TCRdb's table, derived via immunoSEQ multiplex PCR, lists solely in-frame clones and lacks some. In the table there are fewer than 5,500 clones, around 25% of which are singletons. This receptor was identified in a human donor with melanoma. Specimen: tumor tissue (inferred from file names), collected from a patient given nivolumab and ipilimumab in sequence. The chain couples TRBV5-1 to TRBJ2-7; TRBD2 matches at 7 bases. CDR3 DNA: TGCGCCAGCAGCTTGGGGAGCGGGACCTACGAGCAGTACTTC. This codes for CASSLGSGTYEQYF.